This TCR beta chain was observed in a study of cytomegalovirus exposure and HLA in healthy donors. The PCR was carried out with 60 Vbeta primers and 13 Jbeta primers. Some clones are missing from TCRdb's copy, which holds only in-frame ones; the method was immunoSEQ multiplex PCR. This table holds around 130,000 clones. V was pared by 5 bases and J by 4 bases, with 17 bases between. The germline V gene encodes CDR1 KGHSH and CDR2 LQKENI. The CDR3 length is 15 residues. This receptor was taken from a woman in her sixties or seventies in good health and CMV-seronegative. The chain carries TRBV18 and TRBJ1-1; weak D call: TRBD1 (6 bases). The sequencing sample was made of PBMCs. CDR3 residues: CASSTQGDRATEAFF. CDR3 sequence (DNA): TGTGCCAGCTCAACACAGGGAGATCGGGCCACTGAAGCTTTCTTT.